This T cell receptor (beta chain) derives from a study of T cells in Graves' hyperthyroidism and ophthalmopathy. Study-wide results and limits: Model output signaled ophthalmopathy a median 6.5 months ahead of onset.

RNA transcripts served as the template for amplifying TCR beta CDR3 regions. HTBI primers were employed in a first-round RT-PCR of the TCR CDR3. MiXCR, run by TCRdb on the multiplex PCR reads, gives a single entry per CDR3 protein. This table holds about 58,000 distinct CDR3 sequences, 40% to 55% found once. From germline, CDR1 is LNHDA and CDR2 SQIVND (reference sequence). V lost 7 bases and J 3 bases, leaving 16 bases between the germline ends. The CDR3 sequence is 15 residues long. As regards this clonotype: What it recognizes is unknown.

The J gene is TRBJ2-1, the V gene TRBV19; D may match TRBD1 or TRBD2 (5 bases each). The sequenced material came from blood. The sequence was collected from a woman younger than 45 with Graves' ophthalmopathy. The DNA for the CDR3 is TGTGCCAGTACCGAATCCGGGACGGGCTACAATGAGCAGTTCTTC. Amino acid sequence: CASTESGTGYNEQFF.